Here is one T cell receptor beta chain with its context. The antigen is unknown. Because the CDR3 is missing its conserved closing phenylalanine or tryptophan, this is likely a read error. The DNA is omitted, as the CDR3 cannot be located on it reliably, and the CDR3 follows TCRdb's listing. Unsorted bulk tissue of about 18-34 mg yielded co-extracted RNA and DNA. The CDR3 spans 14 amino acids, including both terminal residues. CDR1 is WNHNN, CDR2 SYGVQD, per germline (reference sequence). The template, roughly 550 ng total RNA, yielded TCR beta cDNA made with a constant-region primer. It was through three nested multiplex PCR rounds of slightly modified ARM-PCR that TCR beta libraries arose. The first two PCR rounds used TRBV1-TRBV30 primers with a Cbeta primer, approximately 10 cycles each. One entry per CDR3 protein results from TCRdb running MiXCR on the multiplex PCR reads. The table has more than 30,000 distinct CDR3 sequences, roughly 75% seen once.

This sample is part of a study of tumor-infiltrating lymphocytes in primary liver carcinoma. Study-wide context: The study reported T1-T3 N0M0 tumors spanning 4.2 to 10 cm. Findings of the study overall: With p = 0.039, the top-250-clone fraction in tumors significantly exceeded that in blood. Tumor-adjacent and tumor-blood pairs showed less overlap than tumor region pairs.

The clonotype originates from a man aged 35 to 55 with primary liver carcinoma and hepatitis B virus infection. The sequenced sample was tumor-adjacent normal liver tissue. The chain links TRBV10-1 to TRBJ2-2; the table assigns TRBD1, which was not confirmed against the DNA. The CDR3 reads CVSSDGTDTGELLL.